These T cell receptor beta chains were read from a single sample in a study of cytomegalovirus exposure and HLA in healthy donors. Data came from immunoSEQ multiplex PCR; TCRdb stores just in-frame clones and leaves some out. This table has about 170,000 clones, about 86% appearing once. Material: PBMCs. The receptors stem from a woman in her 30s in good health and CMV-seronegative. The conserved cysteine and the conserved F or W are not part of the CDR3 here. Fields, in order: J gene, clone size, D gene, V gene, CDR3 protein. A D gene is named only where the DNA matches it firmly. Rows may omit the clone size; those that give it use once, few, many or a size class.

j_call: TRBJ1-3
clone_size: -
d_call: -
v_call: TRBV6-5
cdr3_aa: ASSSTASGNTIY

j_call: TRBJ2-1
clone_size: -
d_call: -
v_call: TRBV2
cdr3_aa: ASALAQVVFSYNEQF

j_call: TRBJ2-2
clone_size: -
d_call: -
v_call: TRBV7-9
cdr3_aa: ASSLFAGRTSARTGELF

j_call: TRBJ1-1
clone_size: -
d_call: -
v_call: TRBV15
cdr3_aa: ATSRTGSRAF

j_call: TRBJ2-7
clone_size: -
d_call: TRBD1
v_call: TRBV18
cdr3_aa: ASSQQGTYEQY

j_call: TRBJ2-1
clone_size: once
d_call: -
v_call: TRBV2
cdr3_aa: ATLTYNEQF

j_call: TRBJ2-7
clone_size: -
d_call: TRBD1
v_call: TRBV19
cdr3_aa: ASSLQGTGDEQY

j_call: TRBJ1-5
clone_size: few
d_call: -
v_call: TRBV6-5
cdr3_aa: ASRPAWRDNQPQH

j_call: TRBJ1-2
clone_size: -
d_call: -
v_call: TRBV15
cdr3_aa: ATSRDRVREGYT

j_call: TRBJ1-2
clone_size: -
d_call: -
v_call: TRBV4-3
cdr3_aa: ASSQDFKGDYGYT

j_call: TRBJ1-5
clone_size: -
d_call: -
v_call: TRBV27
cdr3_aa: ASSPTTSLHQPQH

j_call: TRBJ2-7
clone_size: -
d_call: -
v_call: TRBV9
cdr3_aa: ASSSLGVGSDEQY

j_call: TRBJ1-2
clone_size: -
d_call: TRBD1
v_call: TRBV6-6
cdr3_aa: ASSYYTGGLNYGYT

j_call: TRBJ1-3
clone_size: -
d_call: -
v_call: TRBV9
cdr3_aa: ASSVGGGPGNTIY

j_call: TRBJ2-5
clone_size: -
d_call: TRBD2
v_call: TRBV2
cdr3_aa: ASNGDPAGDQETQY

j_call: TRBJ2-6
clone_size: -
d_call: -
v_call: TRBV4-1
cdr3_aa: ASSQDGGNGANVLT

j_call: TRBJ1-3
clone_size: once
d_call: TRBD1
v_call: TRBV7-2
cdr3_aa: ASSITGVFGNTIY

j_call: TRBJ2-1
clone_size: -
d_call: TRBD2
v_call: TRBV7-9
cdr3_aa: ASSRQLGGGGSEQF

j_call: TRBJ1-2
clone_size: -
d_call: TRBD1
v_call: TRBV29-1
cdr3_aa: SVEDTGGQGYT

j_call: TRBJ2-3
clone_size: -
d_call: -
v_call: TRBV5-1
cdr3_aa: ASSYSSLNTDTQY

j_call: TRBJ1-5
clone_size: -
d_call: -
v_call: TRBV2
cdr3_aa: ASTELEINQPQH

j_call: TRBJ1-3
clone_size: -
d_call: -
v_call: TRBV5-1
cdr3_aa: ASSHRQASGNTIY

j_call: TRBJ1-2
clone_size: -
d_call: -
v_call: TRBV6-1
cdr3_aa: AIRDSYGYT

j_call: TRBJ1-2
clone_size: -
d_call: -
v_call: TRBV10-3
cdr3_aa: AISEDSYGYT

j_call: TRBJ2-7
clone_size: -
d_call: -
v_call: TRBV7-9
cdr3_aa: ASSPPGSISYEQY

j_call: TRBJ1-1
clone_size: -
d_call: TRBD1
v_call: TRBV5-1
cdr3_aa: ASSDDRDTEAF

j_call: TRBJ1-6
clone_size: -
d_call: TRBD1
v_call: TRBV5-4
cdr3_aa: ASSLARGAGNSPLH

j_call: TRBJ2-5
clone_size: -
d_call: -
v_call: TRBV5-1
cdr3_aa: ASSLASYEETQY

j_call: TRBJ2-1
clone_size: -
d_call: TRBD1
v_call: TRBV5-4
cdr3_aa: ASTKRGQGGNEQF

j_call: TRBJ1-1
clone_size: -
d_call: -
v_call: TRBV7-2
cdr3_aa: ASSLVGESRAF

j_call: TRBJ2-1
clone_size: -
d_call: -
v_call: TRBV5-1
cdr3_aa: ASSLLGDEQF

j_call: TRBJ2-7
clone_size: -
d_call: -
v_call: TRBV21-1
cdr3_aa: ASSKNRWDEQY

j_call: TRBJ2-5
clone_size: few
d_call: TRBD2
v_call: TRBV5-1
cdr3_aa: ASSATTSGGAGETQY

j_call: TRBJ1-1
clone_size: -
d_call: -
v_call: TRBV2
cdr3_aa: ASNGRENTEAF

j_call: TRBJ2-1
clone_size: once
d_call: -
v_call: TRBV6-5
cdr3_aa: ASSPSGGRNNEQF

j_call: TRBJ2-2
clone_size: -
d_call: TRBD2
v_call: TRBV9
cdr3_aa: ASSDPTSGGAGELF

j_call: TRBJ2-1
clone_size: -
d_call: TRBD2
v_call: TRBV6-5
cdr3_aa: ASRRGGPDNEQF

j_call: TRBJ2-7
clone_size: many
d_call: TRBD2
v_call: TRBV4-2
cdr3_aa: ASSQGLAGSYEQY

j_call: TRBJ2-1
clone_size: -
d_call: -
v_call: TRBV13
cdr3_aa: ASSSRRDGNNEQF